This T cell receptor beta chain was sequenced for a study of T-cell memory formation after mild COVID-19. Whole-study context: Largely donor-specific sequence clusters came from a couple of donors.

The V end lost 7 bases, the J end lost 6 bases, and 18 bases lay between the germline ends. The length of the CDR3 is 14 residues. Germline assignment: CDR1 SGHRS and CDR2 YFSETQ. This clonotype turned up a few times. Its antigen remains unknown. Libraries for TCRalpha and TCRbeta carried sample barcodes and unique molecular identifiers via 5'RACE. TCRdb processed the 5' RACE reads anew with MiXCR; each CDR3 protein has one entry. The sample lists about 270,000 distinct CDR3 sequences; roughly 15% were seen once. Study-wide findings and caveats: Memory from before infection featured some responding clones, which suggests cross-reactive memory joined. Of the contracting clones, CD4+ ones lay mainly in CM and EM, and CD8+ ones in EMRA.

The chain combines TRBV5-1 with TRBJ2-3; D remains ambiguous. The sequence derives from a man younger than 35 who had mild COVID-19 (a few samples of this study predate the infection). Cell type and time point are not known. The sequenced sample consisted of PBMCs or a T cell subset sorted from them (not recorded which). The CDR3 reads CASDSRGLSDTQYF. The CDR3 DNA follows: TGCGCCAGCGACTCGCGCGGCCTCTCGGATACGCAGTATTTT.